The 18 T cell receptor beta chains presented below share a single source sample, sequenced in a study of blood T cell repertoires in COVID-19 (dated by TCRdb to 2020 to 2022). Library creation used the immunoSEQ multiplex PCR assay. As stored in TCRdb, this immuneACCESS dataset retains in-frame rearrangements with V and J assigned. A fraction of the clones does not appear; measured against another copy, unresolved V genes explain less than half of the discrepancy, and the remainder lacks a known reason. Here the sample has 180,000 or so clones; around 83% occur a single time. 6.2% of the sample is taken by the ten largest. Sequencing was carried out using PBMCs or T cells enriched from blood (not recorded which). All receptors come from a man aged 40-49 years who had recovered from COVID-19.

The V and J genes are TRBV27 and TRBJ2-4, with TRBD1 matching 7 bases. The CDR3 is 13 residues long. Trimming took 2 bases from V and 9 from J; bases not matched to a gene: 4. Germline V lookup: CDR1 MNHEY, CDR2 SMNVEV (reference sequence). The CDR3 DNA sequence: TGTGCCAGCAGTTTAAGGGGGCATGGCATTCAGTACTTC. Translating it yields CASSLRGHGIQYF.

The rearrangement uses TRBV12-3 or TRBV12-4 and TRBJ1-2, with a tentative D call TRBD1 (5 bases). The CDR3 has 12 residues. Trimming took 2 bases from V and 5 from J, leaving 6 bases between them. CDR3 loop: CASSLQGYGYTF. In DNA, the CDR3 is TGTGCCAGCAGTTTACAGGGATATGGCTACACCTTC.

This sequence joins TRBV11-3 and TRBJ1-1; D gene unclear. Germline V gene data show CDR1 as SGHNT and CDR2 as YENEEA. This CDR3 spans 14 amino acids. Trimming left V 5 bases short and J 4 bases short, with 14 bases between. The CDR3 DNA reads TGTGCCAGCAGCCCAAGGATTTCGGGCACTGAAGCTTTCTTT. This codes for CASSPRISGTEAFF.

Only one count was recorded for this clone. The chain links TRBV6-5 to TRBJ2-3, with TRBD2 as a possible D gene (5 bases). The germline gives CDR1 MNHEY, CDR2 SVGAGI. CDR3 size: 15 residues. V was trimmed by 5 bases and J by 4 bases, leaving 16 bases between them. For the CDR3, the DNA is TGTGCCAGCAGTATACTAGAATTTCCACCAGATACGCAGTATTTT. It is translated as CASSILEFPPDTQYF.

This clone is labeled medium-sized (0.01 to 0.1%). This chain joins TRBV6-5 and TRBJ1-2; possible D gene TRBD1, 6 bases. Germline V gene lookup returns CDR1 MNHEY and CDR2 SVGAGI. This CDR3 is 11 amino acids long. V lost 6 bases and J 8 bases, leaving 10 bases between the germline ends. CDR3 sequence reads: CASRATGGYTF. The CDR3, as DNA: TGTGCCAGCAGAGCAACAGGGGGCTACACCTTC.

J is TRBJ1-1 and V is TRBV29-1; D is undetermined. Germline lookup yields CDR1 SQVTM and CDR2 ANQGSEA. The germline V and J ends were trimmed by 2 bases and 7 bases, with 14 bases remaining between them. The CDR3 runs to 13 residues. CDR3 sequence (DNA): TGCAGCGTTGAAATGGGAGGGTTGGTTGAAGCTTTCTTT. It translates to CSVEMGGLVEAFF.

This clone was counted a single time. This chain connects TRBV10-3 to TRBJ2-3, with 9 positions matching TRBD2. The CDR3 length is 14 residues. The V and J ends lost 10 bases and 2 bases, in that order; junction bases with no gene match: 7. Germline CDR1 and CDR2: ENHRY and SYGVKD. CDR3 sequence reads: CATGSGGFTDTQYF. CDR3 DNA: TGTGCCACCGGAAGCGGGGGGTTCACAGATACGCAGTATTTT.

The count of this clone is one. This chain uses TRBV7-2 with TRBJ1-6, with no clear D. The CDR3 extends over 15 amino acids. Germline V gene lookup returns CDR1 SGHTA and CDR2 FQGNSA. Trimming removed 3 bases from V and 5 bases from J, with 11 bases in between. CDR3 sequence reads: CASSFGRGNNSPLHF. CDR3 sequence (DNA): TGTGCCAGCAGCTTTGGCCGTGGTAATAATTCACCCCTCCACTTT.

This clone came up a few times. This chain links TRBV19 with TRBJ2-4; D is perhaps TRBD1 (6 bases). Germline V CDR1 and CDR2: LNHDA, SQIVND (reference sequence). V was pared by 3 bases and J by 3 bases, with 9 bases between. The CDR3 sequence is 14 residues long. The CDR3 here is CASSMGRGKNIQYF. The CDR3 nucleotides are TGTGCCAGTAGTATGGGCAGGGGCAAAAACATTCAGTACTTC.

This rearrangement joins TRBV30 to TRBJ1-1, with a possible D match to TRBD1 (5 bases). In germline, CDR1 is GTSNPN, CDR2 SVGIG (reference sequence). Trimming took off 1 base at V and 3 bases at J, with 9 bases between the two ends. The CDR3 is 13 amino acids. The CDR3 region has the DNA TGTGCCTGGAGTGAAACAGGCTACACTGAAGCTTTCTTT. This codes for CAWSETGYTEAFF.

This sequence joins TRBV6-5 and TRBJ1-4; TRBD1 aligns across 9 bases. CDR3 length: 16 residues. J gave up 5 bases and V 4 bases, and 8 bases lay outside the gene matches. From germline, CDR1 is MNHEY and CDR2 SVGAGI. In DNA form, the CDR3 reads TGTGCCAGCAGTTGGAAACCGGGACAGGGCAATGAAAAACTGTTTTTT. Translation gives CASSWKPGQGNEKLFF.

This clone was seen once. The junction differs from germline at one of its ends, possibly a read error. The chain has TRBV24-1 and TRBJ2-7, with 7 nucleotides matching TRBD1. Germline V CDR1 and CDR2: KGHDR, SFDVKD. The CDR3 runs 20 residues. In DNA form, the CDR3 reads TGTGCCACCAGTGATTTACAACCGCGCCCGGGACAGAAAACCTCCCACGAGCAGTACTTC. It is translated as CATSDLQPRPGQKTSHEQYF.

The chain joins TRBV5-1 to TRBJ1-3, with D possibly TRBD1 on 6 matching bases. The CDR3 has 16 residues. Germline CDR1 reads SGHRS; CDR2 reads YFSETQ. The V gene lost 0 bases and the J gene lost 2 bases, with 12 bases spanning the gap. The CDR3 DNA sequence: TGCGCCAGCAGCTTGGCTGTTTCAGGGGCTGGAAACACCATATATTTT. As protein: CASSLAVSGAGNTIYF.

CDR3 nucleotide sequence: TGTGCCAGCAGACTCTCTGGGGCCAACGTCCTGACTTTC. It is translated as CASRLSGANVLTF. The V and J genes are TRBV28 and TRBJ2-6; D call uncertain. Germline CDR1 reads MDHEN; CDR2 reads SYDVKM. The CDR3 is 13 amino acids. Trimming pared 6 bases from V and 0 bases from J, leaving 3 bases between.

The rearrangement joins TRBV11-2 to TRBJ1-6; D remains unclear. The V end lost 5 bases, the J end lost 9 bases, and 14 bases lay between the germline ends. The germline V gene encodes CDR1 SGHAT and CDR2 FQNNGV. This CDR3 comprises 14 residues. Here the CDR3 DNA reads TGTGCCAGCAGCCCTGGCGGGGAGAGTTCACCCCTCCACTTT. It specifies CASSPGGESSPLHF.

V is TRBV19 and J is TRBJ1-2, with TRBD1 as a possible D gene (5 bases). The germline V gene has CDR1 LNHDA and CDR2 SQIVND (reference sequence). The V gene lost 4 bases and the J gene lost 4 bases, with 22 bases spanning the gap. The CDR3 is 17 residues long. The CDR3 sequence: CASSTGSTAVYLYGYTF. CDR3 nucleotides: TGTGCCAGTAGTACAGGGTCGACCGCGGTCTACCTCTATGGCTACACCTTC. Using reference TRBV19 and TRBJ1-2 for the parts outside the CDR3, the full variable domain is DGGITQSPKYLFRKEGQNVTLSCEQNLNHDAMYWYRQDPGQGLRLIYYSQIVNDFQKGDIAEGYSVSREKKESFPLTVTSAQKNPTAFYLCASSTGSTAVYLYGYTFGSGTRLTVV.

V usage is TRBV19 and J usage is TRBJ2-1; perhaps TRBD1 as D (6 bases). The V end was cut by 4 bases, the J end by 4 bases, with 14 bases between. Germline assignment: CDR1 LNHDA and CDR2 SQIVND (reference sequence). The CDR3 runs 15 residues. The CDR3 DNA reads as TGTGCCAGTAGTAGCGGCTTTGGACAGTACAATGAGCAGTTCTTC. This translates into CASSSGFGQYNEQFF.

The sample holds one count of this clone. V gene TRBV30 combines with J gene TRBJ1-2; maybe TRBD1 (6 bases). CDR3 length: 13 amino acids. The V and J ends lost 1 base and 10 bases respectively, with 16 bases between them. Looked up from germline, CDR1 is GTSNPN and CDR2 is SVGIG (reference sequence). The CDR3 sequence: CAWSAGHGGLYTF. The CDR3 bases are TGTGCCTGGAGTGCGGGACACGGGGGGCTCTACACCTTC. The full variable domain, its missing parts supplied by reference TRBV30 and TRBJ1-2, is SQTIHQWPATLVQPVGSPLSLECTVEGTSNPNLYWYRQAAGRGLQLLFYSVGIGQISSEVPQNLSASRPQDRQFILSSKKLLLSDSGFYLCAWSAGHGGLYTFGSGTRLTVV.